The rows below give T cell receptor beta chains drawn from one sample of a study of long-term antiretroviral therapy in people with HIV. The method was immunoSEQ multiplex PCR; TCRdb's version includes in-frame clones alone and lacks a portion of them. The sample lists roughly 20,000 clones, just under 85% seen once, with 3.5% to 5% in the top ten. Sequenced material: unsorted PBMCs, taken 4 years after starting antiretroviral therapy. These receptors were taken from a man aged 18 to 35 with HIV. Both conserved end residues are trimmed from each CDR3. Fields, in order: V gene, CDR3 protein.

v_gene: TRBV6-4
CDR3aa: ASSEKGGSTDTQY

v_gene: TRBV10-1
CDR3aa: ASRETCRAYEQY

v_gene: TRBV10-2
CDR3aa: ASSDRNSYGTDTQY

v_gene: TRBV30
CDR3aa: AWSVNDQPQH

v_gene: TRBV5-1
CDR3aa: ASSIGQDVDTQY

v_gene: TRBV25-1
CDR3aa: ATAGGAGNTIY

v_gene: TRBV5-6
CDR3aa: ASSSWDRGNYGYT

v_gene: TRBV27
CDR3aa: ASSLEGFTNQPQH

v_gene: TRBV18
CDR3aa: ASSQQQGANEQY

v_gene: TRBV27
CDR3aa: ASSDHLTGSGGYT

v_gene: TRBV19
CDR3aa: ASSTDGTGTNSPLH

v_gene: TRBV27
CDR3aa: ASSLAGGSSYNSPLH

v_gene: TRBV10-3
CDR3aa: AISDLGGGEETQY

v_gene: TRBV2
CDR3aa: ASAVGVNTEAF

v_gene: TRBV7-3
CDR3aa: ASSFPGTDTQY

v_gene: TRBV19
CDR3aa: ASSRGRNAIYSNQPQH

v_gene: TRBV5-1
CDR3aa: ASSLAGNNQPQH

v_gene: TRBV2
CDR3aa: ASSGGIQTDTQY

v_gene: TRBV5-8
CDR3aa: ASSLWAGKTLNGYT

v_gene: TRBV7-6
CDR3aa: ASSLETGGSSEQY

v_gene: TRBV10-3
CDR3aa: AIMDRTEAF

v_gene: TRBV6-6
CDR3aa: ASSYLSHREPH

v_gene: TRBV7-2
CDR3aa: ASSHLRQHNQPQH

v_gene: TRBV11-2
CDR3aa: ASSLRGEAF

v_gene: TRBV5-4
CDR3aa: ASSTNTEAF

v_gene: TRBV18
CDR3aa: ASSPLETSGGSDTQY

v_gene: TRBV7-7
CDR3aa: ASSFGPQETQY

v_gene: TRBV6-6
CDR3aa: ASTFLGQVNSPLH

v_gene: TRBV7-9
CDR3aa: ASSFGGDSRNTEAF

v_gene: TRBV2
CDR3aa: AILNPLQGTDTQY

v_gene: TRBV7-9
CDR3aa: ASSPSSVGVETQY

v_gene: TRBV10-2
CDR3aa: AAPHELF

v_gene: TRBV11-1
CDR3aa: ASSFLNTEAF

v_gene: TRBV18
CDR3aa: ASSRYQETQY

v_gene: TRBV5-4
CDR3aa: ASSSSGTGGSPNEKLF

v_gene: TRBV5-1
CDR3aa: ASSPWKRDQGAQY

v_gene: TRBV27
CDR3aa: ASLTGGITSGGYVGAYEQY

v_gene: TRBV4-1
CDR3aa: ASSHQLAGNEQF

v_gene: TRBV6-6
CDR3aa: ASSYQDRSGNTIY

v_gene: TRBV5-4
CDR3aa: ASSLGTEAF

v_gene: TRBV5-4
CDR3aa: ASSHPRLHYGYT

v_gene: TRBV9
CDR3aa: ASSVFDSGNTIY

v_gene: TRBV10-2
CDR3aa: ASLEITGELF

v_gene: TRBV5-1
CDR3aa: ASGSAPGELF

v_gene: TRBV4-2
CDR3aa: ASSQGSMTGSVH

v_gene: TRBV27
CDR3aa: ASSLPGYGYT